This T cell receptor (beta chain) comes out of a study of CD8 T cells in Susac syndrome. CD8+ and CD4+ T cells were negatively isolated; TEMRA cells were FACS-enriched. The CDR3 length is 12 residues. V lost 5 bases to trimming and J lost 9 bases, with 14 bases between them. Germline V gives CDR1 MDHEN, CDR2 SYDVKM. RNA totalling about 0.45 to 1 ug underwent reverse transcription with random hexamers. Via MiXCR, TCRdb re-called the immunoSEQ multiplex PCR reads, giving one row per CDR3 protein. The data contain roughly 150,000 distinct CDR3 sequences, 95% of them singletons. Source material: CD8+ T cells from PBMCs. The chain has TRBV28 and TRBJ2-7, with unresolved D. The receptor was derived from a human donor with Susac syndrome. Here the CDR3 DNA reads TGTGCCAGCAGTCACCCGTCTCGCGGGCAGTACTTC. This encodes CASSHPSRGQYF. The entire variable domain, with the rest obtained from reference TRBV28 and TRBJ2-7, is as follows: DVKVTQSSRYLVKRTGEKVFLECVQDMDHENMFWYRQDPGLGLRLIYFSYDVKMKEKGDIPEGYSVSREKKERFSLILESASTNQTSMYLCASSHPSRGQYFGPGTRLTVT.